This T cell receptor beta chain emerged from a study of response to subunit inactivated influenza vaccine. General study results and limits: A suggestion made by the authors is that each seasonal influenza vaccination recruits few new T cells.

CDR1 MDHEN and CDR2 SYDVKM come from the germline V gene. Between the trimmed V and J ends, which lost 2 bases and 0 bases, there was a span of 13 bases. The CDR3 is 16 amino acids. On this clonotype: Its target is not known.

TCRdb redid the calling of the RT-PCR reads with MiXCR, one entry per CDR3 protein. The table records approximately 700,000 distinct CDR3 sequences, approximately 15% of them present only once. The TCR originated in a middle-aged man who received an inactivated influenza vaccine. Sequenced material: PBMCs from blood, taken approximately 15 days before vaccination. V and J are TRBV28 and TRBJ1-1, with unresolved D. The CDR3 is CASSLIPWHLNTEAFF. DNA for the CDR3: TGTGCCAGCAGTTTAATTCCCTGGCATTTGAACACTGAAGCTTTCTTT.